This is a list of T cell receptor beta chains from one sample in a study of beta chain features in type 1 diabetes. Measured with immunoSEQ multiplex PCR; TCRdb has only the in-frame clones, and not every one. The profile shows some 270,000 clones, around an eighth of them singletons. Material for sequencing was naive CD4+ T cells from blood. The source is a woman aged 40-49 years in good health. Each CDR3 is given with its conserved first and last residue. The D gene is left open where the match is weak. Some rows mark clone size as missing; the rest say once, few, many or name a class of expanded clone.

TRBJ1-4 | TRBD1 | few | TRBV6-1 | TGTGCCAGCAGTGAAGGAGACAGGGAAGCTGAAAAACTGTTTTTT | CASSEGDREAEKLFF
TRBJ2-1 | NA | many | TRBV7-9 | TGTGCCAGCAGCTCACGGGACTCCTACAATGAGCAGTTCTTC | CASSSRDSYNEQFF
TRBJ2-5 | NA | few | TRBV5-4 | TGTGCCAGCAGCCTAAAGGGACAATTAGGGGAGACCCAGTACTTC | CASSLKGQLGETQYF
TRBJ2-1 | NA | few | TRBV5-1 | TGCGCCAGCAGCTTGGATAATGGGGCCTTTTTTGGGCAGTTCTTC | CASSLDNGAFFGQFF
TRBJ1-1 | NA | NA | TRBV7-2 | TGTGCCAGCAGCCGGGTGGGCACTGAAGCTTTCTTT | CASSRVGTEAFF
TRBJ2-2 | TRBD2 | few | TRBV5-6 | TGTGCCAGCAGCTTGACGGGGGGGCCGGGCCGGGAGCTGTTTTTT | CASSLTGGPGRELFF
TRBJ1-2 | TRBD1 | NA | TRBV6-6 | TGTGCCAGCAGTTCAGCAGGGACAGGGTTTTACTATGGCTACACCTTC | CASSSAGTGFYYGYTF
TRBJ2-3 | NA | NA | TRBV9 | TGTGCCAGCAGCGGTGTGCACTTAACCACAGATACGCAGTATTTT | CASSGVHLTTDTQYF
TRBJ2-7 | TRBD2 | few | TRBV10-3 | TGTGCCATCAGTCCGGGACTAGCCGAGTACGAGCAGTACTTC | CAISPGLAEYEQYF
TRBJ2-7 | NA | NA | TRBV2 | TGTGCCAGCATATTGTTCTCTTTCACTGGCGGCGACGAGCAGTACTTC | CASILFSFTGGDEQYF
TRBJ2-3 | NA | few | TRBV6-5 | TGTGCCAGCAGTTACTCCGACGGGATCACAGATACGCAGTATTTT | CASSYSDGITDTQYF
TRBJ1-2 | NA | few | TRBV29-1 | TGCAGCGTCGAGGGTGGCGGGGGATTCAACTATGGCTACACCTTC | CSVEGGGGFNYGYTF
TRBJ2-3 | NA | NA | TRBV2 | TGTGCCAGCAGTGAAGGGGGCCCCCTCACAGATACGCAGTATTTT | CASSEGGPLTDTQYF
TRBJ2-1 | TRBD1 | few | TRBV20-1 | TGCAGTCCTTCGACAGGGAATGAGCAGTTCTTC | CSPSTGNEQFF
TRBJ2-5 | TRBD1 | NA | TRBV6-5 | TGTGCCAGCAGTGCCGGACAGGGACCAGAGACCCAGTACTTC | CASSAGQGPETQYF
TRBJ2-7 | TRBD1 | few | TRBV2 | TGTGCCAGCAATCAGGCAGGGGGCGAGCAGTACTTC | CASNQAGGEQYF
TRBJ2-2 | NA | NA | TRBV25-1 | TGTGCCAGCAGGGACTTTAACACCGGGGAGCTGTTTTTT | CASRDFNTGELFF
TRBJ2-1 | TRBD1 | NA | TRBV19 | TGTGCCAGTAGTCTCGGGACAGGTGGATACAATGAGCAGTTCTTC | CASSLGTGGYNEQFF
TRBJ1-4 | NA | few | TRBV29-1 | TGCAGCGGTAACTTGGAGGGAGGAGAAAAACTGTTTTTT | CSGNLEGGEKLFF
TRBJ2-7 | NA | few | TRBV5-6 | TGTGCCAGCAGCCAGGGCTACGAGCAGTACTTC | CASSQGYEQYF
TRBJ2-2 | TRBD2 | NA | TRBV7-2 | TGTGCCAGCAACCGAGCGGGGGTCACCGGGGAGCTGTTTTTT | CASNRAGVTGELFF
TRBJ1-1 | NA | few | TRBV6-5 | TGTGCCAGCACTCGAGGTGTGAACACTGAAGCTTTCTTT | CASTRGVNTEAFF